One T cell receptor (beta chain) is described in this entry. This CDR3 spans 12 amino acids. Trimming pared 4 bases from V and 0 bases from J, leaving 4 bases between. CDR1 SGHRS and CDR2 YFSETQ come from the germline V gene. This sample is drawn from a study of blood T cell repertoires in COVID-19. Participants were aged roughly 18 to 89 years from around 24 US areas. Participants had their cohort set by participant-reported clinical history. The assay was immunoSEQ multiplex PCR, and TCRdb's table has in-frame clones only and misses some. The repertoire includes hundreds of thousands of clones, around 90% of them detected once, and 8% to 9.5% sits in the top ten.

Material for sequencing was PBMCs or T cells enriched from blood (not recorded which). This clonotype was sampled from a woman under 30 who had recovered from COVID-19. The V call is TRBV5-1, the J call TRBJ2-5; D is unclear. The CDR3: CASSENQETQYF. For the CDR3, the DNA is TGCGCCAGCAGCGAGAACCAAGAGACCCAGTACTTC.